This TCR beta chain was observed in a study of blood T cell repertoires in COVID-19. In the study overall: T cells, B-cell-depleted T cells, or PBMCs supplied cDNA or gDNA.

Recruitment covered about 26 US areas and drew participants whose ages spanned about 18 to 100 years. Self-reported history from a screening survey and questionnaire set each donor's cohort. Symptom resolution, clearance, or two negative PCRs marked the recovered donors of Cohort 3. Per the germline V gene, CDR1 is SNHLY and CDR2 is FYNNEI. This CDR3 is built from 16 residues. Trimming stripped 6 bases from V and 0 bases from J, with 15 bases between. Here immunoSEQ multiplex PCR was the method, and the copy in TCRdb shows in-frame clones only, minus some. The table has some 160,000 clones, around 80% seen once.

The chain combines TRBV2 with TRBJ1-3, with TRBD1 as a possible D gene (6 bases). The origin of this receptor is a woman between 55 and 75 years old who had recovered from COVID-19. Sample: PBMCs or T cells enriched from blood (not recorded which). The CDR3 protein is CASRDSQGRSGNTIYF. DNA for the CDR3: TGTGCCAGCAGGGACTCACAGGGCCGCTCTGGAAACACCATATATTTT.